These 29 T cell receptor beta chains share one sample of origin, sequenced in a study of blood T cell repertoires in COVID-19. Profiled with immunoSEQ multiplex PCR; TCRdb holds only in-frame clones, not every one. Here the sample spans about 190,000 clones, less than 90% being singletons. The material sequenced was peripheral blood. The receptors originated from a human donor in a cohort sampled during active COVID-19.

This clone was seen only once. V gene TRBV25-1 combines with J gene TRBJ1-2; 7 bases align to TRBD1. CDR3 length equals 14 residues. The ends lost 4 bases at V and 7 bases at J; junction bases unmatched: 9. CDR1 is MGHDK and CDR2 is SYGVNS in the germline V gene. The CDR3 reads CASSGPGQRSGYTF. The DNA for the CDR3 is TGTGCCAGCAGTGGACCGGGACAGAGAAGTGGCTACACCTTC.

This clone was seen only a few times. The V and J genes are TRBV19 and TRBJ2-1, with 7 bases lining up with TRBD1. Germline V gene data show CDR1 as LNHDA and CDR2 as SQIVND (reference sequence). The CDR3 totals 15 residues. Trimming took 6 bases from V and 0 from J; bases not matched to a gene: 5. The CDR3: CASSMGQISYNEQFF. The CDR3 region has the DNA TGTGCCAGTAGCATGGGACAGATCTCCTACAATGAGCAGTTCTTC.

This sequence joins TRBV18 and TRBJ1-2; 11 bases are a match to TRBD1. The V gene end was trimmed by 2 bases and the J gene end by 12 bases; junction bases not matched to a gene: 5. CDR3 size: 13 residues. Germline CDR1 KGHSH, CDR2 LQKENI. The chain's CDR3 is CASSPGQGAWDTF. The DNA for the CDR3 is TGTGCCAGCTCACCAGGACAGGGGGCTTGGGACACCTTC.

V usage is TRBV12-3 or TRBV12-4 and J usage is TRBJ2-5; unclear D gene. V lost 2 bases to trimming and J lost 4 bases, with 8 bases between them. This CDR3 has 13 residues. As DNA, the CDR3 is TGTGCCAGCAGTTTAAGTAACGGAGAGACCCAGTACTTC. Translation: CASSLSNGETQYF.

The chain is built from TRBV5-8 and TRBJ1-2; 9 nucleotides agree with TRBD1. The length of the CDR3 is 14 residues. The germline CDR1 and CDR2 sequences are SGHTS and YDEGEE. Trimming cost V 7 bases and J 4 bases; bases outside gene matches: 8. The CDR3 nucleotides read TGTGCCAGCGGGGGACAGGGAGCAGGCTATGGCTACACCTTC. Its translation: CASGGQGAGYGYTF.

This sequence joins TRBV2 and TRBJ2-2, with 7 bases lining up with TRBD1. The J segment lost 4 bases and the V segment lost 5 bases, leaving 7 bases of the junction unmatched. The CDR3 consists of 15 residues. Germline CDR1 reads SNHLY; CDR2 reads FYNNEI. This CDR3 reads CASSQRTGGTGELFF. The CDR3 DNA reads as TGTGCCAGCAGTCAGAGGACAGGAGGCACCGGGGAGCTGTTTTTT.

The chain couples TRBV21-1 to TRBJ2-7; the table's D call TRBD1 went unverified against the DNA. TRBV21-1 constitutes a pseudogene. The CDR3 length is 15 residues. The CDR3 is CASSKRDVRGYEQYV. CDR3 bases: TGTGCCAGCAGCAAAAGGGACGTTAGGGGGTACGAGCAGTACGTC.

The chain employs TRBV7-9 and TRBJ1-3; D is ambiguous. Germline V gives CDR1 SEHNR, CDR2 FQNEAQ (reference sequence). CDR3 length: 12 amino acids. V gave up 1 base and J gave up 7 bases, with 5 bases separating them. The CDR3 region is CASSLVENTIYF. DNA for the CDR3: TGTGCCAGCAGCTTAGTTGAGAACACCATATATTTT.

The V call is TRBV29-1, the J call TRBJ1-2; tentative D call: TRBD1 (6 bases). The CDR3 runs 14 residues. The germline V gene has CDR1 SQVTM and CDR2 ANQGSEA. The V end lost 4 bases, the J end lost 5 bases, and 17 bases lay between the germline ends. The CDR3 DNA is TGCAGCGTTGCCATGGGACACTCAGGGTATGGCTACACCTTC. Its protein is CSVAMGHSGYGYTF.

The rearrangement links TRBV7-6 to TRBJ2-1; D may be TRBD1 (7 bases). This CDR3 spans 16 amino acids. Germline lookup yields CDR1 SGHVS and CDR2 FNYEAQ. V shed 1 base and J shed 6 bases, with 16 bases lying between them. The CDR3 coding sequence is TGTGCCAGCAGCTTAGTGGAGGGACAGTTCAGCAATGAGCAGTTCTTC. Translated: CASSLVEGQFSNEQFF.

The genes are TRBV2 and TRBJ2-1; perhaps TRBD2 as D (6 bases). Germline V CDR1 and CDR2: SNHLY, FYNNEI. V lost 5 bases to trimming and J lost 9 bases, with 14 bases between them. The CDR3 runs 13 residues. CDR3 nucleotide sequence: TGTGCCAGCAGTCAATATCTAGCGATTGAGCAGTTCTTC. This translates into CASSQYLAIEQFF.

V gene TRBV19 combines with J gene TRBJ1-1, with D perhaps matching TRBD1 (6 bases). Trimming stripped 4 bases from V and 0 bases from J, with 15 bases between. The CDR3 consists of 16 residues. Germline CDR1 LNHDA, CDR2 SQIVND (reference sequence). CDR3 nucleotide sequence: TGTGCCAGTAGTAGTCCCTCAGGGGCCATGAACACTGAAGCTTTCTTT. This translates into CASSSPSGAMNTEAFF.

This clone was seen a handful of times. The chain employs TRBV28 and TRBJ2-7; D possibly corresponds to TRBD1 (5 bases). This CDR3 contains 11 residues. Per germline, CDR1 MDHEN and CDR2 SYDVKM. Trimming removed 6 bases from V and 6 bases from J, with 9 bases in between. CDR3 in amino acids: CASSQGFEQYF. In nucleotides, the CDR3 is TGTGCCAGCAGCCAGGGTTTCGAGCAGTACTTC. The whole variable domain, remainder taken from reference TRBV28 and TRBJ2-7, is DVKVTQSSRYLVKRTGEKVFLECVQDMDHENMFWYRQDPGLGLRLIYFSYDVKMKEKGDIPEGYSVSREKKERFSLILESASTNQTSMYLCASSQGFEQYFGPGTRLTVT.

The chain is built from TRBV4-2 and TRBJ2-3; 9 bases line up with TRBD2. The V segment lost 0 bases and the J segment 6 bases; nucleotides outside the gene matches: 7. Germline assignment: CDR1 LGHNA and CDR2 YNFKEQ. The CDR3 loop spans 16 amino acids. CDR3 residues: CASSQEGRGGTDTQYF. The CDR3 DNA is TGTGCCAGCAGCCAAGAAGGGCGGGGGGGGACGGATACGCAGTATTTT.

V usage is TRBV2 and J usage is TRBJ1-5; D gene unclear. In germline, CDR1 is SNHLY, CDR2 FYNNEI. Trimming took 8 bases from V and 6 from J, leaving 14 bases between them. The CDR3 spans 13 residues. CDR3 sequence: CASRYVRGQPQHF. The CDR3 nucleotides read TGTGCCAGCCGGTATGTACGAGGTCAGCCCCAGCATTTT.

The genes are TRBV19 and TRBJ1-2; a possible D gene is TRBD1 (6 bases). The germline V and J ends were trimmed by 11 bases and 0 bases, with 19 bases remaining between them. The length of the CDR3 is 15 residues. Germline loops: CDR1 LNHDA, CDR2 SQIVND (reference sequence). CDR3 DNA: TGTGCCGCCAGTAGTAAGACAGGCCCTAACTATGGCTACACCTTC. Translation gives CAASSKTGPNYGYTF.

The chain combines TRBV2 with TRBJ2-7, with D perhaps TRBD1 (6 bases). Germline CDR1 reads SNHLY; CDR2 reads FYNNEI. Trimming shortened V by 8 bases and J by 7 bases, and 15 bases separated the two germline ends. CDR3 length equals 12 residues. Written as DNA, the CDR3 is TGTGCCAGCTCTTGGGACATCTGGGAGCAGTACTTC. It yields the protein CASSWDIWEQYF.

CDR3 protein: CASSPGGKNIQYF. DNA for the CDR3: TGTGCCAGCAGCCCGGGGGGCAAAAACATTCAGTACTTC. The chain has TRBV3-1 (or the pseudogene TRBV3-2) and TRBJ2-4; TRBD2 matches at 7 bases. Germline-derived CDR1 and CDR2 are LGHDT and YNNKEL (reference sequence). This CDR3 comprises 13 residues. The ends lost 4 bases at V and 3 bases at J; junction bases unmatched: 0.

The V call is TRBV7-9, the J call TRBJ2-2; TRBD1 matches 12 bases. The germline V gene encodes CDR1 SEHNR and CDR2 FQNEAQ (reference sequence). This CDR3 has 16 amino acids. V shed 5 bases, J shed 5 bases, and the junction held 6 bases outside the gene matches. The CDR3 DNA follows: TGTGCCAGCAGCCCCAAGGGACAGGGGGCGACCGGGGAGCTGTTTTTT. It codes for CASSPKGQGATGELFF.

This rearrangement joins TRBV7-2 to TRBJ1-1; 9 bases agree with TRBD1. The CDR3 totals 15 residues. V gave up 5 bases and J gave up 3 bases; unmatched junction bases: 7. Germline V gene data show CDR1 as SGHTA and CDR2 as FQGNSA. CDR3 bases: TGTGCCAGCAGCGTGACAGGGGGAGGGGACACTGAAGCTTTCTTT. Translated, it gives CASSVTGGGDTEAFF.

CDR3 in DNA: TGTGCCAGCAGCTTGGCGGACAGGGGGTTGGCGGGTTCACCCCTCCACTTT. This encodes CASSLADRGLAGSPLHF. J is TRBJ1-6 and V is TRBV5-6; 10 bases are a match to TRBD1. The CDR3 contains 17 residues. Per germline, CDR1 SGHDT and CDR2 YYEEEE. Losses at the gene ends were 0 bases for V and 9 bases for J; bases not matched to a gene: 9.

This chain uses TRBV24-1 with TRBJ2-3, with TRBD1 identical over 8 bases. The CDR3 totals 18 residues. With 3 bases clipped from V and 6 bases from J, the junction kept 16 bases outside the gene matches. Germline CDR1 is KGHDR and CDR2 is SFDVKD. CDR3 sequence reads: CATSDPSLLGQGGDTQYF. For the CDR3, the DNA is TGTGCCACCAGTGATCCCTCACTTCTTGGACAGGGTGGGGATACGCAGTATTTT.

The chain combines TRBV10-2 with TRBJ1-2; the match to TRBD1 covers 8 bases. J lost 7 bases, V lost 3 bases, and 7 bases had no gene match. CDR1 WSHSY and CDR2 SAAADI come from the germline V gene. The CDR3 contains 14 residues. The CDR3 region has the DNA TGCGCCAGCAGTGACCAGGACAGGGTTCGTGGCTACACCTTC. Residues: CASSDQDRVRGYTF.

There are a few counts of this clone. The chain employs TRBV24-1 and TRBJ2-2; 11 bases align to TRBD2. The CDR3 is made up of 16 amino acids. The V segment lost 9 bases and the J segment 5 bases; nucleotides outside the gene matches: 10. Germline V gives CDR1 KGHDR, CDR2 SFDVKD. CDR3 sequence: CATATTSGTVTGELFF. The CDR3 DNA reads TGTGCCACCGCGACGACTAGCGGGACAGTTACCGGGGAGCTGTTTTTT.

The chain combines TRBV19 with TRBJ1-3; weak D call: TRBD1 (5 bases). Trimming shortened V by 7 bases and J by 0 bases, and 16 bases separated the two germline ends. The CDR3 covers 16 residues. CDR1 and CDR2 from the germline V gene are LNHDA and SQIVND (reference sequence). In nucleotides, the CDR3 is TGTGCCAGTACCCGATTGGGGGGTCGCTCTGGAAACACCATATATTTT. This gives the protein CASTRLGGRSGNTIYF.

CDR3 sequence (DNA): TGTGCCAGCAAGGGCGGGAGTGGAAATGAGCAGTTCTTC. The encoded protein is CASKGGSGNEQFF. V usage is TRBV7-9 and J usage is TRBJ2-1, with 7 nucleotides matching TRBD2. The CDR3 has 13 residues. Germline CDR1 is SEHNR and CDR2 is FQNEAQ (reference sequence). V dropped 7 bases and J dropped 7; count of bases not matched to a gene: 7.

This clone was found many times. The V call is TRBV6-5, the J call TRBJ1-5, with D possibly matching TRBD1 (6 bases). The germline V gene encodes CDR1 MNHEY and CDR2 SVGAGI. Deletions cut 4 bases from V and 0 bases from J, with 13 bases between. This CDR3 region has 16 residues. CDR3 nucleotide sequence: TGTGCCAGCAGTTCTCGGCAGGGGATTAGCAATCAGCCCCAGCATTTT. Amino acids: CASSSRQGISNQPQHF.

This clone was observed a single time. The chain uses TRBV24-1 and TRBJ2-2; tentatively, D is TRBD2 (6 bases). Looked up from germline, CDR1 is KGHDR and CDR2 is SFDVKD. The germline V and J ends were trimmed by 4 bases and 5 bases, with 16 bases remaining between them. The CDR3 spans 16 residues. CDR3 loop: CATSDPGPGVTGELFF. In nucleotides, the CDR3 is TGTGCCACCAGTGACCCGGGCCCGGGGGTGACCGGGGAGCTGTTTTTT.

In its sample, this clone was seen once. The chain is built from TRBV5-1 and TRBJ1-1, with 9 nucleotides matching TRBD1. This CDR3 spans 14 amino acids. V was clipped by 3 bases and J by 3 bases; unmatched bases: 3. CDR1 is SGHRS, CDR2 YFSETQ, per germline. The CDR3 loop reads CASSYRQGDTEAFF. The CDR3 bases are TGCGCCAGCAGCTATAGACAGGGGGACACTGAAGCTTTCTTT. Full variable domain (remainder filled in from reference TRBV5-1 and TRBJ1-1): KAGVTQTPRYLIKTRGQQVTLSCSPISGHRSVSWYQQTPGQGLQFLFEYFSETQRNKGNFPGRFSGRQFSNSRSEMNVSTLELGDSALYLCASSYRQGDTEAFFGQGTRLTVV.